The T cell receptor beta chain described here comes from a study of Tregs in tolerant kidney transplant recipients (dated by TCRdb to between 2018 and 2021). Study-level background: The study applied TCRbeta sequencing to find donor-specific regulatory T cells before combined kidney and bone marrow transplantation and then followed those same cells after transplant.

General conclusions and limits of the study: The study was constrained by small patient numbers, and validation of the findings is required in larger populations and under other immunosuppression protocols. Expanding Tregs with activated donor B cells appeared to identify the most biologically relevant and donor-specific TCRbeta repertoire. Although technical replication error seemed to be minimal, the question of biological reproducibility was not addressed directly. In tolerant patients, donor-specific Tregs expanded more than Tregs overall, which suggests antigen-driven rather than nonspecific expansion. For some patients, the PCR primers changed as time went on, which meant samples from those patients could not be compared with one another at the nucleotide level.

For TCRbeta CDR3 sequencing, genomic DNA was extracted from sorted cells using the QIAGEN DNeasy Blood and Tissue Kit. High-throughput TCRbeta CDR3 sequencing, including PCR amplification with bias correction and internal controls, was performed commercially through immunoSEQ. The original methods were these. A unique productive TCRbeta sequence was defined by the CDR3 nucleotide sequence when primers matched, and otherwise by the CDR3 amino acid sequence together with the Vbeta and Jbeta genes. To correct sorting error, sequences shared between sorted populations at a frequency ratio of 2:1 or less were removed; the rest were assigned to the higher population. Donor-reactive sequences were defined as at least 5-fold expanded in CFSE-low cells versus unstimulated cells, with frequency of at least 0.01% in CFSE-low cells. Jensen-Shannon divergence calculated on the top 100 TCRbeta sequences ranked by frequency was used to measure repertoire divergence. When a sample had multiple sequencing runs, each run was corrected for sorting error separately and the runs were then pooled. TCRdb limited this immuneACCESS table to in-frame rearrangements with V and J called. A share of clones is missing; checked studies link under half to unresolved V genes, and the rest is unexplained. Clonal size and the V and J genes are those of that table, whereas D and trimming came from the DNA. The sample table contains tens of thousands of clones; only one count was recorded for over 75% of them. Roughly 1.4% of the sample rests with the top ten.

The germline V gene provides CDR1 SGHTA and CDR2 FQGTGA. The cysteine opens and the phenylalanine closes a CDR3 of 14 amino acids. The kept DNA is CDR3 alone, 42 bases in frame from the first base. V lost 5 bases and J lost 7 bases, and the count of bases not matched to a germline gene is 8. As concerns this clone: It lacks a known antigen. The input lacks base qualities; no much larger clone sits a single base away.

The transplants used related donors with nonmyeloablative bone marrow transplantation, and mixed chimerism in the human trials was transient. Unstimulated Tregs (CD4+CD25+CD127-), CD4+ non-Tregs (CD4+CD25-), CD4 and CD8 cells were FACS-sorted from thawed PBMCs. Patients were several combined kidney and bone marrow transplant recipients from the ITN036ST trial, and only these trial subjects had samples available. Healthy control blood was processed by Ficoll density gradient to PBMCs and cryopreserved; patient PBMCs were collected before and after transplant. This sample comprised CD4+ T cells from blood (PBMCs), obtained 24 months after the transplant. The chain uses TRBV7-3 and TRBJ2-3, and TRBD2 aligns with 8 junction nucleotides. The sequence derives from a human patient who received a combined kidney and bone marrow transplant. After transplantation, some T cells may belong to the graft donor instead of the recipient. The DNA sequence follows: TGTGCCAGCAGCCCAGCGGGAGCAATAAATACGCAGTATTTT. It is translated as CASSPAGAINTQYF.